This T cell receptor (beta chain) appears in the sequencing data of a study of PD-1 blockade in classical Hodgkin lymphoma. Study-wide findings and caveats: Complete responders possessed baseline diversity comparable to newly diagnosed patients. It was CD4+ TCR diversity, not CD8+, that rose significantly by C4D1.

The CDR3 runs to 17 residues. Here immunoSEQ multiplex PCR was the method, and the copy in TCRdb shows in-frame clones only, minus some. The table includes 15,000 to 20,000 clones, roughly 65% detected once. With regard to this clone: Its target is not known.

The time point here: cycle 4 day 1 (C4D1), after more than 5 weeks of nivolumab. Relapse was seen in all patients after autologous stem cell transplantation, and brentuximab vedotin exposure was variable. Complete response, partial response or progressive disease constituted the best response categories observed. The sequences come from peripheral blood mononuclear cells (PBMCs), collected before the fourth cycle of nivolumab. The receptor was isolated from a human donor with classical Hodgkin lymphoma. The chain uses TRBV21-1 and TRBJ1-5; no check of the table's D call, TRBD1, against the DNA was made. TRBV21-1 is a documented pseudogene. In DNA, the CDR3 is TGTGCCAGCAGCCCGGGACAGGGGGAGAATAGCAATCAGCCCCAGCATTTT. It codes for CASSPGQGENSNQPQHF.